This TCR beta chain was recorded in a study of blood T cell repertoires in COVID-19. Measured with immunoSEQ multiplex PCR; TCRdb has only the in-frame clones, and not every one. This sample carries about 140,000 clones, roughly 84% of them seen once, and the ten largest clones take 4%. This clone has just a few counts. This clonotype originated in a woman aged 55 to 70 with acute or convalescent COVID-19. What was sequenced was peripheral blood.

The CDR3 spells CASSSGTGVQGRETQYF. CDR3 coding DNA: TGTGCCAGCAGTTCCGGGACAGGGGTTCAAGGGAGAGAGACCCAGTACTTC. The rearrangement links TRBV6-2 or TRBV6-3 to TRBJ2-5, with 10 bases lining up with TRBD1. Per the germline V gene, CDR1 is MNHEY and CDR2 is SVGEGT. Germline trimming cut 4 bases from V and 4 bases from J; bases unmatched to any gene: 12. This CDR3 region has 17 residues.